This T cell receptor beta chain was recorded in a study of post-analysis software for immune sequencing data. On the study more broadly: Relapsing-remitting, secondary progressive and progressive-relapsing multiple sclerosis courses were included. Study-level findings and limits: With TRBV5-6, TRBV5-1 and TRBV20-1 included, five TRBV segments were more frequent in patients than in controls. Comparison with controls showed significantly lower normalized Chao1 diversity in multiple sclerosis patients.

With respect to this clonotype: The antigen is unknown.

Carried by the TCR beta cDNA libraries were unique molecular identifiers. TCRdb fed the PCR reads into MiXCR, producing one record per CDR3 protein. This sample has 650,000 to 850,000 distinct CDR3 sequences, with approximately 50% found just once. The CDR3 length is 14 residues. CDR1 and CDR2 from the germline V gene are SQVTM and ANQGSEA. V shed 4 bases, J shed 14 bases, and the junction held 16 bases outside the gene matches. The TCR comes from a girl aged 5 to 17 with multiple sclerosis. Material: blood. The V gene is TRBV29-1, the J gene TRBJ1-4; 7 bases are shared with TRBD1. The CDR3 is CSVAQGEESVGLFF. The CDR3 DNA is TGCAGCGTTGCCCAGGGGGAGGAATCTGTGGGGCTGTTTTTT. Using reference TRBV29-1 and TRBJ1-4 for the parts outside the CDR3, the full variable domain is SAVISQKPSRDICQRGTSLTIQCQVDSQVTMMFWYRQQPGQSLTLIATANQGSEATYESGFVIDKFPISRPNLTFSTLTVSNMSPEDSSIYLCSVAQGEESVGLFFGSGTQLSVL.